Each of the 27 T cell receptor beta chains below was sequenced from the same sample in a study of CD8+CD57+ T cells in acquired aplastic anemia. For CDR3 and TCR beta VDJ profiling, genomic DNA was the template used. MiXCR, run by TCRdb on the reads, gives a single entry per CDR3 protein. This sample has about 400,000 distinct CDR3 sequences, with 55% to 70% found just once. Sequenced material: sorted CD4+, CD8+, or CD8+CD57+ T cells (not recorded which) from PBMCs. The receptors come from a human donor in good health, serving as a control.

This clonotype was recorded only once. As the CDR3 is not closed by the conserved phenylalanine or tryptophan, this likely results from a read error. The chain combines TRBV2 with TRBJ1-1; D gene unclear. V lost 9 bases, J lost 0 bases, and 14 bases lay in between. The CDR3 covers 14 residues. Germline values: CDR1 SNHLY, CDR2 FYNNEI. CDR3 DNA sequence: TGTGCCAGACGGCGATTCCGGGTGAACACTGAAGCTTTCTTG. Amino acids: CARRRFRVNTEAFL.

This clonotype has only one observation. The V call is TRBV5-4, the J call TRBJ1-4; the D gene is possibly TRBD1 (5 bases). The germline V gene has CDR1 SGHNT and CDR2 YYREEE (reference sequence). The CDR3 is 15 amino acids. Trimming removed 0 bases from V and 7 bases from J, with 13 bases in between. CDR3 nucleotide sequence: TGTGCCAGCAGCTTGGGGGGGAGGGAAGCTGAAAAACTGTTTTTT. Residues: CASSLGGREAEKLFF.

The CDR3 DNA reads as TGTGCCAGCAGCTACACAGGCACTGCCTACGAGCAGTACTTC. Its protein product is CASSYTGTAYEQYF. The genes are TRBV7-9 and TRBJ2-7, with TRBD1 as a possible D gene (5 bases). Per germline, CDR1 SEHNR and CDR2 FQNEAQ (reference sequence). The ends were cut back, 4 bases at V and 2 bases at J, with 12 bases in the middle. This CDR3 has 14 amino acids.

This chain uses TRBV2 with TRBJ1-1, with D unclear. V was cut by 6 bases and J by 4 bases, with 15 bases left in between. Germline CDR1 and CDR2: SNHLY and FYNNEI. The CDR3 consists of 14 residues. Written as DNA, the CDR3 is TGTGCCAGCAGCCCGGCACGGAAGAGCACTGAAGCTTTCTTT. This codes for CASSPARKSTEAFF.

This clonotype was counted ten times or more. The germline gene is not matched at one end of the junction; a read error may be the cause. J is TRBJ2-7 and V is TRBV7-2; 11 bases map to TRBD2. The CDR3 spans 14 residues. Germline V lookup: CDR1 SGHTA, CDR2 FQGNSA. CDR3 sequence (DNA): TGTGCCAGCAGCCTAGCGGGGGGTCGTTACGAGCAGTACTTC. Translating gives CASSLAGGRYEQYF.

Comment on this clonotype: A much larger clone differs by one base, so this may be a read error. This CDR3 is CTSSLGDRGLNGYTF. CDR3 coding DNA: TGCACCAGCAGCTTGGGCGACAGGGGGCTCAATGGCTACACCTTC. The V call is TRBV5-1, the J call TRBJ1-2; 10 bases align to TRBD1. Per germline, CDR1 SGHRS and CDR2 YFSETQ. The CDR3 has 15 amino acids. Based on the CDR3 plus reference TRBV5-1 and TRBJ1-2, the full variable domain is KAGVTQTPRYLIKTRGQQVTLSCSPISGHRSVSWYQQTPGQGLQFLFEYFSETQRNKGNFPGRFSGRQFSNSRSEMNVSTLELGDSALYLCTSSLGDRGLNGYTFGSGTRLTVV.

This chain links TRBV20-1 with TRBJ1-2, with D possibly being TRBD1 (6 bases). The CDR3 consists of 15 residues. Trimming removed 4 bases from V and 3 bases from J, with 18 bases in between. The V gene's germline CDR1 is DFQATT and CDR2 SNEGSKA (reference sequence). This CDR3 is CSAKGEDNSHYGYTF. DNA of the CDR3: TGCAGTGCTAAGGGGGAGGATAATTCACACTATGGCTACACCTTC.

Comments on this clonotype: Because it lacks the conserved phenylalanine or tryptophan at the end, this CDR3 is likely a read error. The rearrangement uses TRBV7-2 and TRBJ1-2, with D perhaps matching TRBD1 (6 bases). Germline CDR1 SGHTA, CDR2 FQGNSA. The V and J ends lost 5 bases and 4 bases respectively, with 23 bases between them. This CDR3 contains 17 residues. DNA for the CDR3: TGTGCCAGCAGCCTAGGGGGGGGCGGGAGGCACGGCTATGGCTACACCACC. This gives the protein CASSLGGGGRHGYGYTT.

As for this clonotype: An end of the junction differs from the germline gene, which may be a read error. The chain couples TRBV7-9 to TRBJ2-2; D not certain. The CDR3 totals 12 residues. Germline V gives CDR1 SEHNR, CDR2 FQNEAQ (reference sequence). The CDR3 sequence is CASSGNGGELFF. The CDR3 DNA follows: TGCGCCAGCAGTGGGAACGGCGGCGAGCTGTTTTTT.

In this sample, this clonotype turned up many times. The V and J genes are TRBV20-1 and TRBJ2-7; TRBD1 might be the D (6 bases). CDR1 DFQATT and CDR2 SNEGSKA come from the germline V gene (reference sequence). The CDR3 is 13 residues long. Trimming removed 1 base at V and 4 bases at J, with 11 bases between. The CDR3 DNA follows: TGCAGTGCTAGAGGTGGGGGCACGTACGAGCAGTACTTC. The encoded protein is CSARGGGTYEQYF.

This chain uses TRBV25-1 with TRBJ1-2; D not certain. V gave up 2 bases and J gave up 6 bases, with 16 bases separating them. The CDR3 totals 15 residues. Germline V lookup: CDR1 MGHDK, CDR2 SYGVNS. The DNA of the CDR3 is TGTGCCAGCAGTGAAGCCGAGGCCCTGGGCCATGGCTACACCTTC. The encoded protein is CASSEAEALGHGYTF.

V gene TRBV7-6 combines with J gene TRBJ1-1, with a tentative D call TRBD1 (6 bases). Between the trimmed V and J ends, which lost 0 bases and 6 bases, there was a span of 11 bases. The CDR3 has 14 residues. Germline V gives CDR1 SGHVS, CDR2 FNYEAQ. The CDR3, as DNA: TGTGCCAGCAGCTTAGCGGGGGCTGGTGCTGAAGCTTTCTTT. Translation gives CASSLAGAGAEAFF.

This clonotype was seen at least ten times. The J gene is TRBJ1-2, the V gene TRBV7-9; the D is unclear. This CDR3 contains 15 residues. CDR1 is SEHNR and CDR2 is FQNEAQ in the germline V gene (reference sequence). Trimming removed 1 base at V and 4 bases at J, with 13 bases between. CDR3 sequence reads: CASSLVSFQPYGYTF. The CDR3 DNA reads as TGTGCCAGCAGCTTAGTTTCTTTCCAACCCTATGGCTACACCTTC.

About this clonotype: Sequence at one end of the junction differs from germline and may be a read error. The V and J genes are TRBV19 and TRBJ1-2; TRBD1 agrees at 12 bases. The CDR3 spans 18 residues. CDR1 is LNHDA and CDR2 is SQIVND in the germline V gene (reference sequence). The CDR3 nucleotides read TGTGCCAGTAGTATAGGCGGGACAGGGGGCTCTCATATCTATGGTTACACCTTC. Translation gives CASSIGGTGGSHIYGYTF.

This clonotype was detected ten times or more. The V call is TRBV6-5, the J call TRBJ2-7; TRBD1 might be the D (5 bases). V was pared by 2 bases and J by 0 bases, with 14 bases between. This CDR3 region has 16 residues. CDR1 and CDR2 from the germline V gene are MNHEY and SVGAGI. CDR3 sequence (DNA): TGTGCCAGCAGTTACGGTCGGACACGGAGCTCCTACGAGCAGTACTTC. It translates to CASSYGRTRSSYEQYF.

This clonotype was seen at least ten times. The chain joins TRBV2 to TRBJ2-5; D possibly uses TRBD1 or TRBD2 (6 bases each). V lost 4 bases, J lost 2 bases, and 14 bases lay in between. The CDR3 has 15 residues. Germline CDR1 is SNHLY and CDR2 is FYNNEI. The CDR3 is CASSVFKGGQETQYF. The CDR3 DNA reads TGTGCCAGCAGTGTGTTTAAGGGGGGTCAAGAGACCCAGTACTTC.

On this clonotype itself: Given the absence of the conserved phenylalanine or tryptophan at the CDR3 end, a read error is likely. It is unclear where the CDR3 begins or ends on the DNA, so no DNA is shown, and the CDR3 is as TCRdb lists it. The chain carries TRBV7-8 and TRBJ2-7. The CDR3 length is 12 residues, termini included. CDR1 SGHVS and CDR2 FQNEAQ come from the germline V gene. CDR3 region: CASSTYASAKYY.

This clonotype was observed many times. This rearrangement joins TRBV2 to TRBJ1-5, with D perhaps TRBD1 (5 bases). The germline V and J ends were trimmed by 3 bases and 6 bases, with 15 bases remaining between them. The CDR3 is 15 amino acids. Germline V gene lookup returns CDR1 SNHLY and CDR2 FYNNEI. Written as DNA, the CDR3 is TGTGCCAGCAGTGATGTGGGGGGTGGTAGTCAGCCCCAGCATTTT. Amino acids: CASSDVGGGSQPQHF.

This clonotype was seen at least ten times. V usage is TRBV4-3 and J usage is TRBJ2-1; D perhaps matches TRBD1 (5 bases). The CDR3 covers 14 residues. With 4 bases removed from V and 6 bases from J, the gap between germline ends came to 13 bases. From germline, CDR1 is LGHNA and CDR2 YSLEER. The CDR3, as DNA: TGCGCCAGCAGCCGGAGCTCAGGGCCCAATGAGCAGTTCTTC. Residues: CASSRSSGPNEQFF.

The count of this clonotype is one. The chain combines TRBV12-3 or TRBV12-4 with TRBJ2-3; D gene uncertain. The CDR3 runs 15 residues. V was shortened by 8 bases and J by 2 bases, with 17 bases between the two germline ends. The CDR3 protein is CASRTVAKNTDTQYF. In nucleotides, the CDR3 is TGTGCCAGCCGCACAGTTGCCAAGAACACAGATACGCAGTATTTT.

Notes on this clonotype: A junction boundary mismatches the germline segment, possibly from a read error. The V call is TRBV7-3, the J call TRBJ2-3, with D possibly TRBD2 on 5 matching bases. The CDR3 consists of 12 residues. The germline gives CDR1 SGHTA, CDR2 FQGTGA. The CDR3 DNA sequence: TGCGCCAGCAGCTTGGTCGGGAATACGCAGTATTTT. Translation gives CASSLVGNTQYF.

The genes are TRBV7-9 and TRBJ1-2; D remains ambiguous. In germline, CDR1 is SEHNR, CDR2 FQNEAQ (reference sequence). The CDR3 is 15 residues long. Trimming left V 1 base short and J 14 bases short, with 23 bases between. The CDR3 sequence is CASSLVPEAYYVETF. CDR3 DNA sequence: TGTGCCAGCAGCTTAGTACCGGAGGCATACTATGTCGAGACCTTC.

This clonotype was picked up a small number of times. The chain has TRBV2 and TRBJ2-1, with no clear D. The CDR3 consists of 11 residues. CDR1 and CDR2 (germline): SNHLY, FYNNEI. The V end lost 4 bases, the J end lost 9 bases, and 7 bases lay between the germline ends. The CDR3 DNA follows: TGTGCCAGCAGTGGAGTAAGTGAGCAGTTCTTC. It codes for CASSGVSEQFF.

Ten or more counts support this clonotype. This chain uses TRBV7-9 with TRBJ2-3, with TRBD2 matching 8 bases. Germline CDR1 SEHNR, CDR2 FQNEAQ (reference sequence). This CDR3 spans 18 amino acids. The V segment lost 5 bases and the J segment 2 bases; nucleotides outside the gene matches: 15. Here the CDR3 DNA reads TGTGCCAGCAGCACGGGACTAGGACGTCGAACCCACACAGATACGCAGTATTTT. This sequence encodes CASSTGLGRRTHTDTQYF.

A remark on this clonotype: At one boundary the junction diverges from the germline segment, which might be a read error. The V call is TRBV9, the J call TRBJ2-1; 9 nucleotides align to TRBD2. The CDR3 is made up of 15 amino acids. The germline V gene encodes CDR1 SGDLS and CDR2 YYNGEE. CDR3: CASSLSGLAPDQQFF. The CDR3 coding sequence is TGCGCCAGCAGCTTGTCGGGACTAGCCCCCGATCAGCAGTTCTTC.

The sample holds a few counts of this clonotype. A junction boundary mismatches the germline segment, possibly from a read error. The V gene is TRBV25-1, the J gene TRBJ1-2, with D maybe TRBD1 (6 bases). Per the germline V gene, CDR1 is MGHDK and CDR2 is SYGVNS. The CDR3 sequence is 14 residues long. The CDR3 region is CASSDPEQGHRFAF. CDR3 bases: TGTGCCAGCAGTGATCCGGAACAGGGTCATCGGTTCGCCTTC.

The chain couples TRBV7-2 to TRBJ2-5; tentatively, D is TRBD2 (6 bases). Trimming removed 1 base at V and 2 bases at J, with 17 bases between. The CDR3 has 17 amino acids. The germline V gene encodes CDR1 SGHTA and CDR2 FQGNSA. The CDR3 DNA reads TGTGCCAGCAGCTTAGTATTCCGGGACGCGGGGCAAGAGACCCAGTACTTC. Translating gives CASSLVFRDAGQETQYF.